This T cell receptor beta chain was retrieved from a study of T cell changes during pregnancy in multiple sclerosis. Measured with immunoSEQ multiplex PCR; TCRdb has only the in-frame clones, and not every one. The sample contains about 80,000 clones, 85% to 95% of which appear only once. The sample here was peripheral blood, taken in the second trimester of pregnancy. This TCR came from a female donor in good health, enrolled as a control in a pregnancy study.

CDR3 residues: CASSSQTGSNNYGYTF. In DNA, the CDR3 is TGTGCCAGCAGCTCACAGACAGGCTCTAATAACTATGGCTACACCTTC. V gene TRBV5-4 combines with J gene TRBJ1-2; D is possibly TRBD1 (6 bases). V gave up 3 bases and J gave up 1 base, with 16 bases separating them. The CDR3 has 16 amino acids. In germline, CDR1 is SGHNT, CDR2 YYREEE (reference sequence). The whole variable domain, remainder taken from reference TRBV5-4 and TRBJ1-2, is ETGVTQSPTHLIKTRGQQVTLRCSSQSGHNTVSWYQQALGQGPQFIFQYYREEENGRGNFPPRFSGLQFPNYSSELNVNALELDDSALYLCASSSQTGSNNYGYTFGSGTRLTVV.